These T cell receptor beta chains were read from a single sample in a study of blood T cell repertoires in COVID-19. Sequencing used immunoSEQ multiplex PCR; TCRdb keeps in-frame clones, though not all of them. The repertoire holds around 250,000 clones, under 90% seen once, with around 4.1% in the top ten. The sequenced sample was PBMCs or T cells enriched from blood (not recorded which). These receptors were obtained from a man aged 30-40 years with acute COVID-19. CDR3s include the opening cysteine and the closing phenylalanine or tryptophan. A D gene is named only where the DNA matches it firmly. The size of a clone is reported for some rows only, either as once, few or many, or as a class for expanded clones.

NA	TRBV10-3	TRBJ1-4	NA	TGTGCCATCAAGGGGGGGGGTAATGAAAAACTGTTTTTT	CAIKGGGNEKLFF
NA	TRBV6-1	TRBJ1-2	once	TGTGCCAGCAGTGAAGCGCACAGCCTCTATGGCTACACCTTC	CASSEAHSLYGYTF
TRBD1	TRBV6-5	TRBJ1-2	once	TGTGCCAGCAGTTCCCTACAGGGGTTATCCTATGGCTACACCTTC	CASSSLQGLSYGYTF
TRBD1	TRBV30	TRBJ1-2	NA	TGTGCCTGGAGTCGGGACAGGAAGTATGGCTACACCTTC	CAWSRDRKYGYTF
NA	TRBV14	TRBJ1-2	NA	TGTGCCAGCAGCCCAATTTCTAACTATGGCTACACCTTC	CASSPISNYGYTF
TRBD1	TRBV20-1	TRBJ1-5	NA	TGCAGTGCTAGTACGGGACAGGGAATGGGCCAGCCCCAGCATTTT	CSASTGQGMGQPQHF
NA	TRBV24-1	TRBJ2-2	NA	TGTGCCACCAGTTGGACAGTCGCCGGGGAGCTGTTTTTT	CATSWTVAGELFF
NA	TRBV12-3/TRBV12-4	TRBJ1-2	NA	TGTGCCAGCAGTTTAACCGGGAACTATGGCTACACCTTC	CASSLTGNYGYTF
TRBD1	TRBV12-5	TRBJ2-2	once	TGTGCTAGTGGTTTGGGGCGGCGGACAGGGGCCCCGGGCACCGGGGAGCTGTTTTTT	CASGLGRRTGAPGTGELFF
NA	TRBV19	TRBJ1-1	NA	TGTGCCAGTAGTATAGCCTCTCGGGTTGGAACTGAAGCTTTCTTT	CASSIASRVGTEAFF
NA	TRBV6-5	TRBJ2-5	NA	TGTGCCAGCAGCCACAGGGCCCAAGAGACCCAGTACTTC	CASSHRAQETQYF
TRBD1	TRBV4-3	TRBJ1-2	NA	TGCGCCAGCAGCCAGGACAGGGGGCGCAGTGGCTACACCTTC	CASSQDRGRSGYTF
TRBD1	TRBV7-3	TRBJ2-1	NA	TGTGCCAGCAGCTCAAACCCGGGACAGCTCTACAATGAGCAGTTCTTC	CASSSNPGQLYNEQFF
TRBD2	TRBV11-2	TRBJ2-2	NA	TGTGCCAGCAGCTTAGATCTAGGGACTAGCGGGATAACCGGGGAGCTGTTTTTT	CASSLDLGTSGITGELFF
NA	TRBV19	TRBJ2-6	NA	TGTGCCAGTAGTATAGTTGGGGTCAGGGCATCCGGGGCCAACGTCCTGACTTTC	CASSIVGVRASGANVLTF
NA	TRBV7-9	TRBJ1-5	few	TGTGCCAGCAGCTCACAAGGAGGACCTAATCAGCCCCAGCATTTT	CASSSQGGPNQPQHF
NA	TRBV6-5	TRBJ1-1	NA	TGTGCCAGCAGCACGGTTACGAACACTGAAGCTTTCTTT	CASSTVTNTEAFF
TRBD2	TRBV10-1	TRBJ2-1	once	TGCGCCAGCAGTGTGACTAGCGGGGGATACAATGAGCAGTTCTTC	CASSVTSGGYNEQFF
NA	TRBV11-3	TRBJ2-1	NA	TGTGCCAGCAGCTTAGATCTAGTTGGTGAGCAGTTCTTC	CASSLDLVGEQFF
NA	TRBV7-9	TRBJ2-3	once	TGTGCCAGCAGCAATAGCGCATCTAGCACAGATACGCAGTATTTT	CASSNSASSTDTQYF
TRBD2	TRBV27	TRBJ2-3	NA	TGTGCCAGCAGTTTAGAGCGGGAGAGCACAGATACGCAGTATTTT	CASSLERESTDTQYF
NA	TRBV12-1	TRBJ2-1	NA	TGTGCCAGCAACTACCCCCTCGCGGCTGGTTGTTTCGCTGAGCAGTTCTTC	CASNYPLAAGCFAEQFF
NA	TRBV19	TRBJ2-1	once	TGTGCCAGTAGTATAGGTAACAATGAGCAGTTCTTC	CASSIGNNEQFF
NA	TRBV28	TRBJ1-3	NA	TGTGCCAGCTTCCCTACGGCGGCAGGGGCTATCGGAAACACCATATATTTT	CASFPTAAGAIGNTIYF
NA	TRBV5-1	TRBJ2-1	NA	TGCGCCAGCAGCTTGGGCGGCAATGAGCAGTTCTTC	CASSLGGNEQFF